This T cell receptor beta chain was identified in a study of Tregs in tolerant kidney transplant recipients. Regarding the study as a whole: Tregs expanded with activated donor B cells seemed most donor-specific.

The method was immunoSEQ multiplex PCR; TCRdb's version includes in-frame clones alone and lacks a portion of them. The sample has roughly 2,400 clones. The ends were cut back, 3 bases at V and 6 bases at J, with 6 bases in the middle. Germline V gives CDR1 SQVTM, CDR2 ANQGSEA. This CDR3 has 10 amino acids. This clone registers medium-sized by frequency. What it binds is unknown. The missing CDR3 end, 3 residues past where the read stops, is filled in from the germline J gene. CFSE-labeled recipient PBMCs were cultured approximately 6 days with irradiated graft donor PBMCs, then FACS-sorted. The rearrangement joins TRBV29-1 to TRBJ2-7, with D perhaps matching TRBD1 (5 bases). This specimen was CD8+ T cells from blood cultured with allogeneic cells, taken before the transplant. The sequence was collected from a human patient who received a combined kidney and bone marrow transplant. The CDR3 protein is CSVEGLEQYF. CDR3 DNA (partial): TGCAGCGTTGAGGGGCTCGAG.